This T cell receptor (beta chain) stems from a study of blood T cell repertoires in COVID-19. Study in general: Both acute and convalescent COVID-19 samples were obtained from the United States, Italy and Spain. From T cells, B-cell-depleted T cells, or PBMCs came the material, which was cDNA or gDNA.

Some clones are missing from TCRdb's copy, which holds only in-frame ones; the method was immunoSEQ multiplex PCR. The sample has some 200,000 clones, nearly 90% seen once. This CDR3 spans 15 amino acids. From germline, CDR1 is SGHNT and CDR2 YYREEE (reference sequence). Trimming removed 0 bases from V and 7 bases from J; junction bases left unmatched: 6. The clonotype was recovered from a man aged 60-69 years with active or convalescent COVID-19. This chain uses TRBV5-4 with TRBJ2-1, with 8 bases matching TRBD1. The sample consisted of peripheral blood. CDR3 nucleotide sequence: TGTGCCAGCAGCTTGGGAGGACAGGGCGTGAATGAGCAGTTCTTC. It translates to CASSLGGQGVNEQFF.